This paragraph reports one TCR beta chain. No antigen is known for it. TCRdb's table, derived via immunoSEQ multiplex PCR, lists solely in-frame clones and lacks some. The repertoire consists of 20,000 to 25,000 clones, with 80% to 90% occurring once and the leading ten covering 8.5% to 10%. This sample is part of a study of OX40 agonist ivuxolimab in advanced cancers. Study in general: Ivuxolimab, an agonist antibody against OX40 (CD134), was given to patients. Treatment received earlier with anti-PD-1, anti-PD-L1 or anti-CTLA-4 agents was allowed, and less than 45% had some.

Findings and caveats of the study: Clones of CD4+ and CD8+ blood T cells grew by week 6 at doses of 0.1 to 3.0 mg/kg. The mean number of expanded clones was higher in CD8+ T cells than in CD4+.

This clonotype was obtained from an adult with an advanced solid tumor such as melanoma, head and neck, liver or kidney cancer. The sequencing used CD4+ or CD8+ T cells sorted from blood, collected in a trial of the OX40 agonist ivuxolimab.

The CDR3, as DNA: TGTGCCACCAGCAGAGATTCAGGGGATTGGGAGACCCAGTACTTC. It specifies CATSRDSGDWETQYF. The rearrangement joins TRBV15 to TRBJ2-5; D is possibly TRBD1 (6 bases). The CDR3 is made up of 15 amino acids. Trimming removed 0 bases at V and 5 bases at J, with 13 bases between. Germline CDR1 is LNHNV and CDR2 is YYDKDF (reference sequence).